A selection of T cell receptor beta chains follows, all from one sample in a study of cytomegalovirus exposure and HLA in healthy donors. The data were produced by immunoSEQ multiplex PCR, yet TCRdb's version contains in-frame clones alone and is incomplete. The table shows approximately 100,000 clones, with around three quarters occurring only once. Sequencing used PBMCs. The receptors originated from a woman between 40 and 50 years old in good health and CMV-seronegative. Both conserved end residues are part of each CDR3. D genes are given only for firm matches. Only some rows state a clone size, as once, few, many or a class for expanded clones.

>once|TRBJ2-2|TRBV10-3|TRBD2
TGTGCCATCACTAGGACTAGCGGGAGGGCCGTGGGCACCGGGGAGCTGTTTTTT
CAITRTSGRAVGTGELFF
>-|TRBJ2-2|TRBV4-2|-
TGTGCCAGCAGCCAAGCAGACTACACCGGGGAGCTGTTTTTT
CASSQADYTGELFF
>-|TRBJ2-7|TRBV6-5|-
TGTGCCAGCAGCTCCCTGGAGAGCGTGGTCTACGAGCAGTACTTC
CASSSLESVVYEQYF
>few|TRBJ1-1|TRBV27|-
TGTGCCAGCAGTTTTCGGACAGACATGAACACTGAAGCTTTCTTT
CASSFRTDMNTEAFF
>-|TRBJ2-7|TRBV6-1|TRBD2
TGTGCCAGCAGTGTAGCGGGAGGCTACGAGCAGTACTTC
CASSVAGGYEQYF
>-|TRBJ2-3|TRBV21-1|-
TGTGCCAGCAGCAAACGGGACACAGATACGCAGTATTTT
CASSKRDTDTQYF
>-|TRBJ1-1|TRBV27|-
TGTGCCAGCAGTTTGCGGGACCGCGAGGAAGCTTTCTTT
CASSLRDREEAFF
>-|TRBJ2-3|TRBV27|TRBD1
TGTGCCAGCAGCGCAAGGGCAGGGGGCTATACAGATACGCAGTATTTT
CASSARAGGYTDTQYF
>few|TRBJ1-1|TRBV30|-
TGTGCCTGGAGTGTACGAGGGTCCCCTGAAGCTTTCTTT
CAWSVRGSPEAFF
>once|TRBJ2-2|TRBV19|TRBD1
TGTGCCAGTATCCGGGACAGGGCTTTCGCCGGGGAGCTGTTTTTT
CASIRDRAFAGELFF
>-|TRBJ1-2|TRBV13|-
TGTGCCAGCAGCTTAGGGGTCGGAGGGAACTATGGCTACACCTTC
CASSLGVGGNYGYTF
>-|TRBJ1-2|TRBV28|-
TGTGCCAGCAGTACAGTGCAGGTTGCCTATGGCTACACCTTC
CASSTVQVAYGYTF
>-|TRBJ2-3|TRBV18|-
TGTGCCAGCGCCCCGGTTGCAGCGAGGAACACAGATACGCAGTATTTT
CASAPVAARNTDTQYF
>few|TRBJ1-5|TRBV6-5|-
TGTGCCAGCAGTTACGACACCCTGGGGCCCCAGCATTTT
CASSYDTLGPQHF
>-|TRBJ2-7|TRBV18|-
TGTGCCAGCTCGCCCAATCTGAGGGACGAGCAGTACTTC
CASSPNLRDEQYF
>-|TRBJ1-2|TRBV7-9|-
TGTGCCAGCAGCCCCCTTATCTTACGGAGAGGAACTGAGGATGGCTACACCTTC
CASSPLILRRGTEDGYTF
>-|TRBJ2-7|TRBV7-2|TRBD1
TGTGCCAGCAGCTTAGGGTTCGGACAGGGTCCCTACGAGCAGTACTTC
CASSLGFGQGPYEQYF
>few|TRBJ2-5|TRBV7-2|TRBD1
TGTGCCAGCAGCCCCGGGACAGCTCAAGAGACCCAGTACTTC
CASSPGTAQETQYF
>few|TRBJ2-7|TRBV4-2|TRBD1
TGTGCCAGCAGCTTCGGGACAGGGGCGAACTACGAGCAGTACTTC
CASSFGTGANYEQYF
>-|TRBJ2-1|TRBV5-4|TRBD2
TGTGCCAGCAGCTTGGGGGGAGCGGGAGCTACTTACAATGAGCAGTTCTTC
CASSLGGAGATYNEQFF
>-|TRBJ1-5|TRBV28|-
TGTGCCAGCAGTTTGGCCCAGGGAGGTTTCAGCAATCAGCCCCAGCATTTT
CASSLAQGGFSNQPQHF
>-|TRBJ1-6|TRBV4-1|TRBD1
TGCGCCAGCAGCCAGGACAGGTCGTATTCACCCCTCCACTTT
CASSQDRSYSPLHF
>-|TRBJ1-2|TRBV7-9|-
TGTGCCAGCAGCCCCCCAGGGGCCTATGGCTACACCTTC
CASSPPGAYGYTF
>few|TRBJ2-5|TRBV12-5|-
TGTGCTAGTGGTTCAGGCAGAGGGTACCAAGAGACCCAGTACTTC
CASGSGRGYQETQYF
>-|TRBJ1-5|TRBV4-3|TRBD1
TGCGCCAGCAGCCAAGAATGGACAGGGGAGGGGAATCAGCCCCAGCATTTT
CASSQEWTGEGNQPQHF
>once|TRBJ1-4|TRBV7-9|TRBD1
TGTGCCAGCAGCTTCCTCCCGGGACAGGGGGCTACTAATGAAAAACTGTTTTTT
CASSFLPGQGATNEKLFF
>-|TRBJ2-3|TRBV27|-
TGTGCCAGCAGTTCTCTCCTAGGGGGGGGCACAGATACGCAGTATTTT
CASSSLLGGGTDTQYF
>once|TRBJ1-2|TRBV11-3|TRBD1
TGTGCCAGCAGCTCCCCAGAGACAGGGGGTCTATATGGCTACACCTTC
CASSSPETGGLYGYTF
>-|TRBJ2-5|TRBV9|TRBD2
TGTGCCAGCAGCGTAGGACTAGCGGGGGAGAAAGAGACCCAGTACTTC
CASSVGLAGEKETQYF
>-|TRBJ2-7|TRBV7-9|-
TGTGCCAGCAGCCAAATCTACGAGCAGTACTTC
CASSQIYEQYF
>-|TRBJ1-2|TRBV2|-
TGTGCCAGCAGTGAAGGGCTAGGAGGGGCGGATGGCTACACCTTC
CASSEGLGGADGYTF
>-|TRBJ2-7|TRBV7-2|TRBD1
TGTGCCAGCAGCTTAAACAGGGGGCTTGCATTGAGTTACGAGCAGTACTTC
CASSLNRGLALSYEQYF
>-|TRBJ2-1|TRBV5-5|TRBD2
TGTGCCAGCAGCTTGGCGGCTAGCGGGCCATACAATGAGCAGTTCTTC
CASSLAASGPYNEQFF
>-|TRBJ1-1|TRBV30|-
TGTGCCTGGAGTGTCCGGGGGGACATGAACACTGAAGCTTTCTTT
CAWSVRGDMNTEAFF
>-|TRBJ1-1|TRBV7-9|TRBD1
TGTGCCAGCAGCCCGCGCGGACAGGGTGGGGAAGCTTTCTTT
CASSPRGQGGEAFF
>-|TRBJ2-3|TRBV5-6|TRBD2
TGTGCCAGCAGCACAGGAGCGGGAGTGTATACGCAGTATTTT
CASSTGAGVYTQYF
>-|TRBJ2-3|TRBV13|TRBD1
TGTGCCAGCAGCAAAGACAGGGTCACAGATACGCAGTATTTT
CASSKDRVTDTQYF
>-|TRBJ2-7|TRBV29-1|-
TGCAGCGTTGTCGACTTTGGGGGGAAAGTCTCCTACGAGCAGTACTTC
CSVVDFGGKVSYEQYF
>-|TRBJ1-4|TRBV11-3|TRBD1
TGTGCCAGCAGCACAGGGGGCCCTAATGAAAAACTGTTTTTT
CASSTGGPNEKLFF
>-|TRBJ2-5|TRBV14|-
TGTGCCAGCAGCCAACACGGACAAATAGAGACCCAGTACTTC
CASSQHGQIETQYF
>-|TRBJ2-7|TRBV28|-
TGTGCCAGCAGTAGGGGGTCCTACGAGCAGTACTTC
CASSRGSYEQYF
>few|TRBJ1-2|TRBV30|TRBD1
TGTGCCTGGAGTGGGACAGGGGAGGTCTATGGCTACACCTTC
CAWSGTGEVYGYTF
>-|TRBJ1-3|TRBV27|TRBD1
TGTGCCAGCAAGAGAGGGGGCGAAGGAGTCTCTGGAAACACCATATATTTT
CASKRGGEGVSGNTIYF
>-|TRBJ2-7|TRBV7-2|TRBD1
TGTGCCAGCACCCTCATGACAGGGACCTACGAGCAGTACTTC
CASTLMTGTYEQYF
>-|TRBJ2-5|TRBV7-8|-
TGTGCCAGCAGCTTAAGCCACCAAGAGACCCAGTACTTC
CASSLSHQETQYF
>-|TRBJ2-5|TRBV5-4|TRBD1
TGTGCCAGCAGCCGCAGACAGGGGTACCAAGAGACCCAGTACTTC
CASSRRQGYQETQYF
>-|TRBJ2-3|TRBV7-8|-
TGTGCCAGCAGCCCCGGGGCAGATACGCAGTATTTT
CASSPGADTQYF
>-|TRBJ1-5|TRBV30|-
TGTGCCTGGAGTGTAGGGCAGGGAAGTCGGCCCCAGCATTTT
CAWSVGQGSRPQHF